Listed below are T cell receptor beta chains from one sample, sequenced in a study of blood T cell repertoires in COVID-19. This table comes from immunoSEQ multiplex PCR, and its TCRdb copy is limited to in-frame clones, with some not included. The sample lists some 150,000 clones, around 85% seen once, with approximately 3.5% in the top ten. Sequenced material: peripheral blood. These receptors all come from a man between 65 and 85 years old with acute or convalescent COVID-19. CDR3s include the opening cysteine and the closing phenylalanine or tryptophan. The D gene is left open where the match is weak. Clone size is given for some rows only: seen once, a few or many times, or a class if the clone is expanded.

cdr3_nt cdr3_aa clone_size v_call d_call j_call
TGCGCCAGCAGCCCGGACAGGCCTAGCACAGATACGCAGTATTTT CASSPDRPSTDTQYF NA TRBV5-1 TRBD1 TRBJ2-3
TGTGCCAGCAGCAGGGACAAGAACACTGAAGCTTTCTTT CASSRDKNTEAFF NA TRBV7-3 NA TRBJ1-1
TGTGCCAGCTCACCACTGCAATTCGACAGCTCCTACAATGAGCAGTTCTTC CASSPLQFDSSYNEQFF NA TRBV18 NA TRBJ2-1
TGTGCCAGCAGCGTAACGGGGACAGGCTATGGCTACACCTTC CASSVTGTGYGYTF NA TRBV9 TRBD1 TRBJ1-2
TGTGCCAGCAGCCTTTCAGGGCCGAACACCGGGGAGCTGTTTTTT CASSLSGPNTGELFF NA TRBV7-8 NA TRBJ2-2
TGTGCCAGCAGCCACTCACAGACCCAGTACTTC CASSHSQTQYF NA TRBV7-2 NA TRBJ2-5
TGCGCCAGCAGCTTGGGGCAGGGGGTACGAACCAATGAGCAGTTCTTC CASSLGQGVRTNEQFF NA TRBV5-1 TRBD1 TRBJ2-1
TGTGCCAGCTCACCACAAGACGGGGAGACCCAGTACTTC CASSPQDGETQYF NA TRBV18 NA TRBJ2-5
TGTGCCACCAGTGACCCGGGACTAGCGGAGACCCAGTACTTC CATSDPGLAETQYF NA TRBV24-1 TRBD2 TRBJ2-5
TGCAGTGCTAGTGGACTAGCTGTTGAGCAGTTCTTC CSASGLAVEQFF NA TRBV20-1 TRBD2 TRBJ2-1
TGCGCCAGCAGCACTACCCAGAGCTCCTACAATGAGCAGTTCTTC CASSTTQSSYNEQFF NA TRBV5-1 NA TRBJ2-1
TGTGCCAGCAGCCAAGAACAGGGGGCCCAGCCCCAGCATTTT CASSQEQGAQPQHF NA TRBV4-2 TRBD1 TRBJ1-5
TGTGCCAGTAGTCTCCGACAGGGGGACCAGCCCCAGCATTTT CASSLRQGDQPQHF few TRBV19 TRBD1 TRBJ1-5
TGTGCCAGCAGCCCGAGTATAGCGGCTGTCTACGAGCAGTACTTC CASSPSIAAVYEQYF once TRBV5-6 NA TRBJ2-7
TGTGCCAGCAGCGGGACAGGACGGACCGGGGAGCTGTTTTTT CASSGTGRTGELFF NA TRBV2 TRBD1 TRBJ2-2
TGCGCCAGCAGCGATCAGGCCATCTCCTACGAGCAGTACTTC CASSDQAISYEQYF NA TRBV5-1 NA TRBJ2-7
TGTGCCTGGCAGACAGCCAACTATGGCTACACCTTC CAWQTANYGYTF NA TRBV30 NA TRBJ1-2
TGTGCCAGCAGCCAAGATAACAGGGGTAGTGAGCAGTTCTTC CASSQDNRGSEQFF NA TRBV3-1/TRBV3-2 TRBD1 TRBJ2-1
TGTGCCAGCAGTTTATCGGCCGCAAATGAAAAACTGTTTTTT CASSLSAANEKLFF NA TRBV27 NA TRBJ1-4
TGTGCCAGCCTCGGGATGAACACTGAAGCTTTCTTT CASLGMNTEAFF NA TRBV19 NA TRBJ1-1
TGCGCCAGCAGCCCCGGGACTTTTAGTAACACTGAAGCTTTCTTT CASSPGTFSNTEAFF NA TRBV5-1 NA TRBJ1-1
TGTGCCAGCAGCGTAGGTGATAGCGGGATGTACGAGCAGTACTTC CASSVGDSGMYEQYF NA TRBV9 TRBD2 TRBJ2-7
TGTGCCAGTAGCGCGGCAGGGGAAGGGAAGTACTATGGCTACACCTTC CASSAAGEGKYYGYTF NA TRBV19 NA TRBJ1-2
TGTGCCAGCTCACCGAGCGGGAGGGGAGAGACCCAGTACTTC CASSPSGRGETQYF NA TRBV18 TRBD2 TRBJ2-5
TGTGCCATCGGGGCAGTTTTATACGAGCAGTACTTC CAIGAVLYEQYF NA TRBV10-3 NA TRBJ2-7
TGCGCCAGCAGCTTGGGAAACGGCGAGCAGTACTTC CASSLGNGEQYF NA TRBV5-1 NA TRBJ2-7
TGCGCCAGCAGCCCTACTAGCGGGAGCTCCTACGAGCAGTACTTC CASSPTSGSSYEQYF NA TRBV5-1 TRBD2 TRBJ2-7
TGTGCCAGCAGCCTACAGGGGTCCCACGAGCAGTACTTC CASSLQGSHEQYF NA TRBV7-9 TRBD1 TRBJ2-7
TGTGCCTGGAGTTCGGGACAGGGGGTTGGTCAGCCCCAGCATTTT CAWSSGQGVGQPQHF NA TRBV30 TRBD1 TRBJ1-5
TGTGCCAGCAGCCCCACCGCGGGGGGGAGAGAGACCCAGTACTTC CASSPTAGGRETQYF NA TRBV7-6 TRBD2 TRBJ2-5
TGTGCCAGCAGCACTCGGACAGGGGGCAACTATGGCTACACCTTC CASSTRTGGNYGYTF NA TRBV11-2 TRBD1 TRBJ1-2
TGCAGCGTTTACGGACTTAAAGAGACCCAGTACTTC CSVYGLKETQYF NA TRBV29-1 NA TRBJ2-5
TGCGCCAGCAGCTTGGGACTAGCGGGAGTGGAGACCCAGTACTTC CASSLGLAGVETQYF NA TRBV5-1 TRBD2 TRBJ2-5
TGTGCCAGCTCCAGGAACACTGAAGCTTTCTTT CASSRNTEAFF NA TRBV28 NA TRBJ1-1
TGTGCCAGCAGCTTAACAAGGGGATACGAGCAGTACTTC CASSLTRGYEQYF NA TRBV11-1 NA TRBJ2-7
TGTGCCACCAGCCCTCGCACAGATACGCAGTATTTT CATSPRTDTQYF NA TRBV15 NA TRBJ2-3
TGTGCCACCAGCAGACCAGCGGGAGGAGAGACCCAGTACTTC CATSRPAGGETQYF NA TRBV15 TRBD2 TRBJ2-5
TGTGCCAGCAGCCCGGGGACTTCGTACGAGCAGTACTTC CASSPGTSYEQYF NA TRBV7-9 NA TRBJ2-7
TGTGCCAGCAGCCAAGCGGCACAGGGGTTTTACGAGCAGTACTTC CASSQAAQGFYEQYF NA TRBV3-1/TRBV3-2 TRBD1 TRBJ2-7
TGTGCCAGCAGCCCATCCCGACTAGCCGGAGAGCAGTTCTTC CASSPSRLAGEQFF many TRBV11-2 TRBD2 TRBJ2-1
TGTGCCAGCAGTTACCTGGGACAGTCTACGAATACGCAGTATTTT CASSYLGQSTNTQYF NA TRBV6-2/TRBV6-3 TRBD1 TRBJ2-3
TGCGCCAGCAGCCAAGAGCCGGGACTAGCGGGAGCTCGAAATGAGCAGTTCTTC CASSQEPGLAGARNEQFF NA TRBV4-3 TRBD2 TRBJ2-1
TGTGCCACCAGTGATAAATCAGGCTCCCTATCCTACAATGAGCAGTTCTTC CATSDKSGSLSYNEQFF NA TRBV24-1 NA TRBJ2-1
TGTGCCAGCTCACCACGACGGGAGAACACTGAAGCTTTCTTT CASSPRRENTEAFF NA TRBV18 NA TRBJ1-1
TGTGCCAGCAGTTTTAGTTACGAGCAGTACTTC CASSFSYEQYF NA TRBV28 NA TRBJ2-7
TGTGCCAGTAGTATGGGGACAGGGGGCTACAATGAGCAGTTCTTC CASSMGTGGYNEQFF NA TRBV19 TRBD1 TRBJ2-1
TGTGCCAGCAGTTACGGGCAGTCCTACGAGCAGTACTTC CASSYGQSYEQYF NA TRBV6-5 NA TRBJ2-7